This record concerns one T cell receptor beta chain sequence. What it recognizes is unknown. Germline V gene data show CDR1 as MNHEY and CDR2 as SVGEGT. This CDR3 contains 15 residues. V was cut by 5 bases and J by 0 bases, with 11 bases left in between. These data are taken from a study of T cell repertoires in cytomegalovirus infection. Whole-study findings and limits: What dominated the ex vivo response were HLA-C-restricted CMV-specific TCR beta clonotypes.

MiXCR, applied by TCRdb to the reads, yields one record per CDR3 protein. This table has fewer than 550,000 distinct CDR3 sequences, approximately 31% appearing once. The genes are TRBV6-2 or TRBV6-3 and TRBJ2-1; possibly TRBD1 or TRBD2 for D (5 bases each). This receptor was taken from a human donor in good health (CMV status not recorded). Some clones in this sample may be carry-over from other donors' samples. Sample: PBMCs. Here the CDR3 reads CASSGFGGSYNEQFF. Here the CDR3 DNA reads TGTGCCAGCAGTGGGTTTGGGGGCTCCTACAATGAGCAGTTCTTC.